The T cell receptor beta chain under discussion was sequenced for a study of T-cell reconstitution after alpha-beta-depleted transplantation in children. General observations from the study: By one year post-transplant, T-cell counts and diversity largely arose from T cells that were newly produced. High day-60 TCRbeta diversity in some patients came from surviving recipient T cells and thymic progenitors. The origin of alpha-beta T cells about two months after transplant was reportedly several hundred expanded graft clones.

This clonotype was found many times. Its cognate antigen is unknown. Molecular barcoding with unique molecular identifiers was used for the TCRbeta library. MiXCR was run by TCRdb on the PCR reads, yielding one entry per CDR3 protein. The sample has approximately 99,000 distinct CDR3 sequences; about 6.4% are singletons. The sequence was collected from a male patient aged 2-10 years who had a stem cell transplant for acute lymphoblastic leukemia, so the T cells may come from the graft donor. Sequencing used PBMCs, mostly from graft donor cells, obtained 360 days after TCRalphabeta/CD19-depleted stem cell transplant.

CDR3 DNA sequence: TGTGCCACCAGTGACCCGCTAGCGGGGGGATCCGGGGAGCTGTTTTTT. It translates to CATSDPLAGGSGELFF. The genes are TRBV24-1 and TRBJ2-2; 11 positions match TRBD2. The germline V gene has CDR1 KGHDR and CDR2 SFDVKD. V lost 4 bases and J lost 6; bases outside the gene matches: 6. The CDR3 has 16 residues.